The TCR beta chain under discussion was sequenced for a study of cytomegalovirus exposure and HLA in healthy donors. General study points: The analysis excluded some indistinguishable V segments, including TRBV6-2 and TRBV6-3. The classifier, whose performance was assessed in both the original and validation cohorts, reportedly diagnosed cytomegalovirus status with high specificity and sensitivity. It emerged from a later analysis that several of the most significant clusters appeared to be linked to common viral pathogens. TCR beta V segments were, for the most part, productive about 90% or about 30% of the time in an earlier analysis.

As regards this clone: The target antigen is unknown.

Germline V gene lookup returns CDR1 GTSNPN and CDR2 SVGIG (reference sequence). The CDR3 totals 14 residues. V lost 2 bases and J lost 4, with 12 bases in between. Primers included in the PCR were 60 Vbeta and 13 Jbeta primers. Generated by immunoSEQ multiplex PCR, the TCRdb table keeps only in-frame clones and is missing some. The sample holds some 100,000 clones, around three quarters seen once. V gene TRBV30 combines with J gene TRBJ1-5; a possible D gene is TRBD1 (5 bases). This sequence originates from a female donor in good health and CMV-seropositive. Sequenced sample: PBMCs. As DNA, the CDR3 is TGTGCCTGGAGTCATCAAGGGGCGAATCAGCCCCAGCATTTT. It specifies CAWSHQGANQPQHF.